Listed here is a single T cell receptor beta chain. Its cognate antigen is unknown. The data are from a study of shared clonotypes between healthy human individuals. Study-level points and caveats: The study sampled only blood, and tissue repertoires likely differ. Sequencing depth was expected to influence donor clonotype sharing.

This CDR3 contains 14 residues. Per the germline V gene, CDR1 is SGDLS and CDR2 is YYNGEE. Trimming took 3 bases from V and 2 from J, leaving 9 bases between them. In the original processing: Filtering differed for immunoSEQ, which gave only junction sequences without quality scores. Clones were read by immunoSEQ multiplex PCR, and TCRdb kept only the in-frame ones, dropping some. D and trimming come from the DNA, and the V and J calls and clone size come from that table. The data contain 2.3 million or so clones, 85% to 95% of them singletons. The sequence was collected from a man aged 18 to 30 in good health. Some clones in this sample may be carry-over from other donors' samples. The chain links TRBV9 to TRBJ2-1; no clear D. The sample taken for sequencing was naive CD4+ T cells from PBMCs. The subset was: CD45RA+ positively selected. Written as DNA, the CDR3 is TGTGCCAGCAGCGCCCCCCCAGCCTACAATGAGCAGTTCTTC. This encodes CASSAPPAYNEQFF. Together with reference TRBV9 and TRBJ2-1, the CDR3 gives the full variable domain: DSGVTQTPKHLITATGQRVTLRCSPRSGDLSVYWYQQSLDQGLQFLIQYYNGEERAKGNILERFSAQQFPDLHSELNLSSLELGDSALYFCASSAPPAYNEQFFGPGTRLTVL.